The clone carrying this TCR beta chain was counted only a few times. A single record per CDR3 protein comes from TCRdb applying MiXCR to the 5' RACE reads. Of roughly 120,000 distinct CDR3 sequences listed, about 15% are singletons. This entry is derived from a study of early T cells in non-severe SARS-CoV-2 infection. Germline CDR1 SGHVS, CDR2 FQNEAQ. V lost 4 bases, J lost 10 bases, and 26 bases lay in between. This CDR3 contains 17 residues. What was sequenced was whole blood. The sequence was obtained from an adult who was a healthcare worker with PCR-confirmed SARS-CoV-2 infection or an uninfected control (not recorded which). The chain recombines TRBV7-8 with TRBJ1-5; D possibly corresponds to TRBD1 (5 bases). The CDR3 protein is CASSSTSRAGLFRPQHF. The CDR3 nucleotides are TGTGCCAGCAGCTCAACCTCCCGGGCAGGGTTATTCCGCCCCCAGCATTTT.